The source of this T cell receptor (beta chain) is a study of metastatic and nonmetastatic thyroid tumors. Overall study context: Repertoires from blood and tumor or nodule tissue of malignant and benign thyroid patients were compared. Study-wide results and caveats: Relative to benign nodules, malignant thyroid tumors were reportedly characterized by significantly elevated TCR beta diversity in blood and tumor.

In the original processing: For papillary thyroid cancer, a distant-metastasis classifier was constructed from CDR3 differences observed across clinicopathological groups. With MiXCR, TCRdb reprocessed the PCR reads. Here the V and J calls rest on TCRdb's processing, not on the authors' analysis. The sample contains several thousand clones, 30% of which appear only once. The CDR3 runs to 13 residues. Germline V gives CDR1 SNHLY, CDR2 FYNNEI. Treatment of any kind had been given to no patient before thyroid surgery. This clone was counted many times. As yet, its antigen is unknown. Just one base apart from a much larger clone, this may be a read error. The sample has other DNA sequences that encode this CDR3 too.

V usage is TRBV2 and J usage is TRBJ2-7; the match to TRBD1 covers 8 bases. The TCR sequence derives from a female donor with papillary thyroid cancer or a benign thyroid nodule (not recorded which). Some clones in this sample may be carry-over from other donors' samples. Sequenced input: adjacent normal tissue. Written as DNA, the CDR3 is TGTGCCAGCAGGATGCAGGGGGCCGGCGAGCAATACTTC. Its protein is CASRMQGAGEQYF.